The 27 T cell receptor beta chains in this list originate from one sample, sequenced in a study of naive and memory T cell subsets. The beta constant-region primer was an equimolar mix of two oligonucleotides covering TRBC1 and TRBC2. Nested alpha and beta constant-region primers with the SP2 primer drove four PCR rounds on ligated cDNA. MiXCR, applied by TCRdb to the UMI-ligation and nested PCR reads, yields one record per CDR3 protein. The sample has 9,700 or so distinct CDR3 sequences; around 5.6% are singletons. The specimen was CD4+ TEMRA cells from blood. Indicated subset: effector memory re-expressing CD45RA, CD45RA+ CD27-. The receptors come from a human donor in good health.

The V gene is TRBV14, the J gene TRBJ2-3, with a weak D call TRBD1 (6 bases). Trimming pared 0 bases from V and 2 bases from J, leaving 12 bases between. There are 16 residues in the CDR3. Germline CDR1 reads SGHDN; CDR2 reads FVKESK. The CDR3 bases are TGTGCCAGCAGCCAAGAAGGAGGACAGATCACAGATACGCAGTATTTT. Its protein product is CASSQEGGQITDTQYF.

This chain links TRBV7-9 with TRBJ2-1; D gene ambiguous. Looked up from germline, CDR1 is SEHNR and CDR2 is FQNEAQ (reference sequence). The ends were cut back, 5 bases at V and 6 bases at J, with 11 bases in the middle. The CDR3 extends over 13 amino acids. The CDR3 protein is CASSLITLNEQFF. The CDR3 nucleotides read TGTGCCAGCAGCCTGATCACCCTCAATGAGCAGTTCTTC.

This chain uses TRBV5-6 with TRBJ1-1; no clear D gene. Per the germline V gene, CDR1 is SGHDT and CDR2 is YYEEEE. V dropped 4 bases and J dropped 7 bases, with 17 bases sitting between them. This CDR3 is 14 amino acids long. The CDR3 region has the DNA TGTGCCAGCAGCCTGTTGGGCCATGAGGGTGAAGCTTTCTTT. It is translated as CASSLLGHEGEAFF.

This clonotype showed up many times. The chain joins TRBV12-3 or TRBV12-4 to TRBJ1-1, with D maybe TRBD1 (5 bases). Trimming took 5 bases from V and 5 from J, leaving 12 bases between them. The CDR3 length is 13 residues. CDR3 DNA sequence: TGTGCCAGCAGTAACACGGGGGGGACTGAAGCTTTCTTT. Residues: CASSNTGGTEAFF.

This clonotype was detected many times. As DNA, the CDR3 is TGCGCCAGCAGCCAAGAGGGCAGGGGCACCGGGGAGCTGTTTTTT. Its translation is CASSQEGRGTGELFF. The chain employs TRBV4-3 and TRBJ2-2; D may be TRBD1 (6 bases). The CDR3 runs 15 residues. V lost 0 bases and J 4 bases, leaving 9 bases between the germline ends. The germline V gene encodes CDR1 LGHNA and CDR2 YSLEER.

This clonotype was seen only a few times. The genes are TRBV10-3 and TRBJ1-4; unclear D gene. Germline CDR1 and CDR2: ENHRY and SYGVKD. Trimming removed 10 bases at V and 3 bases at J, with 12 bases between. The CDR3 runs 13 residues. CDR3 coding DNA: TGTGCCACCGGGGTGATAGCTAATGAAAAACTGTTTTTT. Amino acids: CATGVIANEKLFF.

This clonotype has ten or more counts. CDR3 nucleotide sequence: TGCAGCGCGACGGACAGGGGGGAGGAAAAACTGTTTTTT. Translation: CSATDRGEEKLFF. This chain joins TRBV29-1 and TRBJ1-4; 10 positions match TRBD1. With 7 bases clipped from V and 8 bases from J, the junction kept 7 bases outside the gene matches. The CDR3 runs to 13 residues. Germline-derived CDR1 and CDR2 are SQVTM and ANQGSEA.

For the CDR3, the DNA is TGTGCCAGCAGTGGGACAGCTAATCAGCCCCAGCATTTT. Its protein product is CASSGTANQPQHF. The genes are TRBV6-2 or TRBV6-3 and TRBJ1-5; 7 nucleotides match TRBD1. The trim removed 5 bases at V and 4 bases at J, leaving 2 bases unmatched. The CDR3 extends over 13 amino acids. Looked up from germline, CDR1 is MNHEY and CDR2 is SVGEGT.

This clonotype was picked up a small number of times. The rearrangement joins TRBV5-4 to TRBJ1-1, with D possibly being TRBD1 (5 bases). The CDR3 covers 16 residues. Trimming stripped 4 bases from V and 1 base from J, with 17 bases between. Germline V gene lookup returns CDR1 SGHNT and CDR2 YYREEE (reference sequence). The CDR3 DNA reads as TGTGCCAGCAGCGGGACGGACCCCTTTGGGAACACTGAAGCTTTCTTT. Its translation is CASSGTDPFGNTEAFF.

This clonotype was picked up many times. This chain uses TRBV29-1 with TRBJ2-7; the D is unclear. V dropped 4 bases and J dropped 2 bases, with 15 bases sitting between them. The CDR3 is made up of 14 amino acids. Germline CDR1 is SQVTM and CDR2 is ANQGSEA. The CDR3 sequence: CSVVKWVGTYEQYF. CDR3 bases: TGCAGCGTTGTTAAGTGGGTAGGGACCTACGAGCAGTACTTC.

To note about this clonotype: This may be a read error: a much more frequent sequence differs by one nucleotide. The V gene is TRBV6-6, the J gene TRBJ2-2; D is uncertain. This CDR3 has 15 residues. The germline V gene encodes CDR1 MNHNY and CDR2 SVGAGI (reference sequence). Trimming took off 8 bases at V and 1 base at J, with 14 bases between the two ends. As DNA, the CDR3 is TGTGCCAGCCGTAATCCACGACAGAACACCGGGGAGCTGTTTTTT. It is translated as CASRNPRQNTGELFF.

In its sample, this clonotype was seen many times. At one end the junction does not follow the germline gene, possibly because of a read error. V gene TRBV7-7 combines with J gene TRBJ2-1, with 11 positions matching TRBD2. This CDR3 region has 16 residues. The germline V gene has CDR1 SSHAT and CDR2 FNYEAQ (reference sequence). The CDR3 DNA reads TGTGCTAGCAGCTTAGTTCTAGCGGGAGGCTACAATGAGCAGTTCTTC. This gives the protein CASSLVLAGGYNEQFF.

This clonotype was seen a handful of times. J is TRBJ2-7 and V is TRBV7-9, with 11 bases matching TRBD1. Per the germline V gene, CDR1 is SEHNR and CDR2 is FQNEAQ (reference sequence). The CDR3 runs to 22 residues. Trimming took 2 bases from V and 2 from J; bases not matched to a gene: 23. The CDR3 spells CASSLIITRTGGRFVGPYEQYF. The CDR3, as DNA: TGTGCCAGCAGCTTAATCATAACTCGGACAGGGGGCAGATTTGTAGGACCCTACGAGCAGTACTTC. Full variable domain (rest looked up from reference TRBV7-9 and TRBJ2-7): DTGVSQNPRHKITKRGQNVTFRCDPISEHNRLYWYRQTLGQGPEFLTYFQNEAQLEKSRLLSDRFSAERPKGSFSTLEIQRTEQGDSAMYLCASSLIITRTGGRFVGPYEQYFGPGTRLTVT.

The chain carries TRBV14 and TRBJ2-7; D not resolved. The CDR3 loop spans 17 amino acids. Trimming took 4 bases from V and 0 from J, leaving 19 bases between them. Germline V gives CDR1 SGHDN, CDR2 FVKESK. The CDR3 DNA reads as TGTGCCAGCAGCCCGAGAAGTTTTGAAGACCGCTCCTACGAGCAGTACTTC. This translates into CASSPRSFEDRSYEQYF.

This clonotype was seen repeatedly, ten times or more. This sequence joins TRBV20-1 and TRBJ1-1; perhaps TRBD1 as D (5 bases). Per germline, CDR1 DFQATT and CDR2 SNEGSKA (reference sequence). The CDR3 is 12 amino acids. The CDR3 here is CSGALSNTEAFF. CDR3 bases: TGCAGCGGGGCGCTTTCGAACACTGAAGCTTTCTTT.

Regarding this clonotype: A much larger clone lies one base from this, so it may be a read error. This sequence joins TRBV5-5 and TRBJ1-1, with TRBD1 matching 7 bases. Germline-derived CDR1 and CDR2 are SGHKS and YYEKEE (reference sequence). This CDR3 spans 17 amino acids. After removal of 0 bases from V and 1 base from J, the junction contained 9 bases not matched to a gene. CDR3 amino acids: CASSLDVIGTENTEAFF. DNA for the CDR3: TGTGCCAGCAGCTTGGACGTTATCGGGACAGAGAACACTGAAGCTTTCTTT.

In its sample, this clonotype was seen a few times. The chain is built from TRBV13 and TRBJ1-6; D possibly corresponds to TRBD1 (6 bases). There are 14 residues in the CDR3. V was shortened by 5 bases and J by 10 bases, with 15 bases between the two germline ends. Germline V gene data show CDR1 as PRHDT and CDR2 as FYEKMQ (reference sequence). In DNA form, the CDR3 reads TGTGCCAGCAGCCTCAGGGGTTCGAGATCACCCCTCCACTTT. Protein product: CASSLRGSRSPLHF.

Ten or more counts support this clonotype. The chain carries TRBV4-3 and TRBJ1-4; tentatively, D is TRBD1 (5 bases). Trimming cost V 0 bases and J 8 bases, with 16 bases left between them. The CDR3 is 16 residues long. Germline values: CDR1 LGHNA, CDR2 YSLEER. The CDR3 DNA is TGCGCCAGCAGCCAAGAGCGTTGGGGCGTCGGCGAAAAACTGTTTTTT. This translates into CASSQERWGVGEKLFF.

This clonotype was seen many times. Here the CDR3 reads CSARGGGVSYEQYF. CDR3 DNA: TGCAGTGCTAGAGGCGGCGGGGTCTCCTACGAGCAGTACTTC. The chain links TRBV20-1 to TRBJ2-7; tentative D call: TRBD2 (6 bases). Germline V gene lookup returns CDR1 DFQATT and CDR2 SNEGSKA (reference sequence). The CDR3 is 14 residues long. V lost 1 base and J 0 bases, leaving 10 bases between the germline ends.

The sample holds many counts of this clonotype. The V and J genes are TRBV5-1 and TRBJ2-1; 9 nucleotides line up with TRBD2. V dropped 3 bases and J dropped 10; count of bases not matched to a gene: 20. Germline V gives CDR1 SGHRS, CDR2 YFSETQ. The CDR3 contains 18 residues. The CDR3 sequence: CASSSLNVAAGGTAEQFF. CDR3 nucleotides: TGCGCCAGCAGCTCTCTAAACGTTGCGGCGGGAGGGACGGCCGAGCAGTTCTTC.

This clonotype turned up a few times. The chain recombines TRBV14 with TRBJ2-1; no definite D call. This CDR3 comprises 18 residues. Germline values: CDR1 SGHDN, CDR2 FVKESK. Trimming took off 0 bases at V and 0 bases at J, with 15 bases between the two ends. In nucleotides, the CDR3 is TGTGCCAGCAGCCAAGAGCCCACCACTTGGAGCTCCTACAATGAGCAGTTCTTC. Protein sequence: CASSQEPTTWSSYNEQFF.

This clonotype was observed at least ten times. J is TRBJ2-5 and V is TRBV7-3; TRBD1 matches 8 bases. This CDR3 contains 14 residues. Germline V gene sequence: CDR1 SGHTA, CDR2 FQGTGA. V trimming: 5 bases; J trimming: 1 base; junction bases outside the gene matches: 3. This CDR3 reads CASSKDRGQETQYF. The DNA for the CDR3 is TGTGCCAGCAGCAAAGACAGGGGCCAAGAGACCCAGTACTTC.

Many counts were recorded for this clonotype. V usage is TRBV20-1 and J usage is TRBJ2-3; D is possibly TRBD2 (5 bases). V lost 3 bases to trimming and J lost 4 bases, with 20 bases between them. There are 16 residues in the CDR3. Germline-derived CDR1 and CDR2 are DFQATT and SNEGSKA (reference sequence). The CDR3 region is CSASRAARLAADTQYF. The CDR3 nucleotides are TGCAGTGCTAGTCGAGCGGCAAGGCTAGCTGCAGATACGCAGTATTTT.

V usage is TRBV14 and J usage is TRBJ2-7, with 11 nucleotides matching TRBD1. V dropped 3 bases and J dropped 4; count of bases not matched to a gene: 5. CDR1 and CDR2 from the germline V gene are SGHDN and FVKESK. This CDR3 has 15 residues. This CDR3 reads CASSQPGQGGYEQYF. DNA of the CDR3: TGTGCCAGCAGCCAGCCGGGACAGGGGGGATACGAGCAGTACTTC.

About this clonotype: Given a much more abundant clone one base away, this may be a read error. This rearrangement joins TRBV20-1 to TRBJ1-1; D is ambiguous. Per germline, CDR1 DFQATT and CDR2 SNEGSKA (reference sequence). CDR3 length equals 17 residues. In DNA, the CDR3 is TGCAGAGCACCGAGAGGCCCCACCGACAAAACGAGCACTGAAGCTTTCTTT. Translation gives CRAPRGPTDKTSTEAFF.

This clonotype was seen many times. The chain couples TRBV7-2 to TRBJ2-5; 8 bases are a match to TRBD2. The V segment lost 6 bases and the J segment 2 bases; nucleotides outside the gene matches: 5. CDR1 and CDR2 (germline): SGHTA, FQGNSA. The CDR3 totals 14 residues. The CDR3 DNA reads as TGTGCCAGCAGTCCCGGACTAGCACAAGAGACCCAGTACTTC. It codes for CASSPGLAQETQYF. The full variable domain, its missing parts supplied by reference TRBV7-2 and TRBJ2-5, is GAGVSQSPSNKVTEKGKDVELRCDPISGHTALYWYRQSLGQGLEFLIYFQGNSAPDKSGLPSDRFSAERTGGSVSTLTIQRTQQEDSAVYLCASSPGLAQETQYFGPGTRLLVL.

This clonotype was found many times. The chain carries TRBV27 and TRBJ1-5; 7 nucleotides line up with TRBD1. V lost 9 bases to trimming and J lost 2 bases; unmatched junction nucleotides: 13. The germline gives CDR1 MNHEY, CDR2 SMNVEV (reference sequence). This CDR3 contains 16 residues. The CDR3 DNA sequence: TGTGCCAGTCGCCCCAAGCAGGGGGTCGGCAATCAGCCCCAGCATTTT. Its translation is CASRPKQGVGNQPQHF.